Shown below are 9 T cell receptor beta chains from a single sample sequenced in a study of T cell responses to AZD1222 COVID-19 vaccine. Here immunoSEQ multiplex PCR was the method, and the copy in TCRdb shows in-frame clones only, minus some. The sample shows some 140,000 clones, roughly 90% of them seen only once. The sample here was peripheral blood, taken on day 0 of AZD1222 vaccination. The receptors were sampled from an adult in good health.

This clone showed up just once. The DNA of the CDR3 is TGTGCCAGCAGCCCGGGACAGGGGATGTTGGAGCAGTACTTC. Amino acids: CASSPGQGMLEQYF. This sequence joins TRBV7-9 and TRBJ2-7; 10 nucleotides agree with TRBD1. Germline loops: CDR1 SEHNR, CDR2 FQNEAQ (reference sequence). This CDR3 comprises 14 residues. After removal of 5 bases from V and 7 bases from J, the junction contained 8 bases not matched to a gene. The whole variable domain, remainder taken from reference TRBV7-9 and TRBJ2-7, is DTGVSQNPRHKITKRGQNVTFRCDPISEHNRLYWYRQTLGQGPEFLTYFQNEAQLEKSRLLSDRFSAERPKGSFSTLEIQRTEQGDSAMYLCASSPGQGMLEQYFGPGTRLTVT.

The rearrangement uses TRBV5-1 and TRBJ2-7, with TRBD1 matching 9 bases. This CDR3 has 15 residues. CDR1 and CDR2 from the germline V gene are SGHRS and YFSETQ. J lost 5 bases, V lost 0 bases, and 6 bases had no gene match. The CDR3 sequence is CASSLAGDRVHEQYF. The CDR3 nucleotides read TGCGCCAGCAGCTTGGCCGGGGACAGGGTCCACGAGCAGTACTTC.

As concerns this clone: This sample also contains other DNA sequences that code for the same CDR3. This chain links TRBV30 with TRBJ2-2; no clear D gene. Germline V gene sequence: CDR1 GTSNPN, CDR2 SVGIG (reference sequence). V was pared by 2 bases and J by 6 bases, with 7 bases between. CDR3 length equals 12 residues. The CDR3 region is CAWSRSAGELFF. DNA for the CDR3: TGTGCCTGGAGTCGAAGCGCCGGGGAGCTGTTTTTT.

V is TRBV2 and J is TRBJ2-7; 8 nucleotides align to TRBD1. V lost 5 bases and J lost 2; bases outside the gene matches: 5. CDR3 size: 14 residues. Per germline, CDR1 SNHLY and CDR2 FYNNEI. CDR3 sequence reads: CASSSTGDAYEQYF. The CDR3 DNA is TGTGCCAGCAGTTCGACAGGGGACGCCTACGAGCAGTACTTC.

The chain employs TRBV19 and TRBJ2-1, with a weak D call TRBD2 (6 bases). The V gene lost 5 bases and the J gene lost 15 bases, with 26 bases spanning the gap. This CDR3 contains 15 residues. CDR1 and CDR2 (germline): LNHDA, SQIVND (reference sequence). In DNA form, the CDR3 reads TGTGCCAGTAGTTCCCTACCGGGAGTAGGTTTTAGGCGGTTCTTC. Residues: CASSSLPGVGFRRFF.

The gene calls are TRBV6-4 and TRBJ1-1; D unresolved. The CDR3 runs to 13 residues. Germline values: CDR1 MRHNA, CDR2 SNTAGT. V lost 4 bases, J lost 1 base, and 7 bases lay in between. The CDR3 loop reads CASSVTANTEAFF. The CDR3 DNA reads TGTGCCAGCAGTGTCACAGCGAACACTGAAGCTTTCTTT.

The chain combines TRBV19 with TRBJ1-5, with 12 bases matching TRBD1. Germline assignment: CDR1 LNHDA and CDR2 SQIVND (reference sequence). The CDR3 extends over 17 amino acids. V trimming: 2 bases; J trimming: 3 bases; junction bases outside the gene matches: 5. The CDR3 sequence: CASSILAGQGANQPQHF. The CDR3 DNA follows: TGTGCCAGTAGTATACTTGCGGGACAGGGGGCCAATCAGCCCCAGCATTTT. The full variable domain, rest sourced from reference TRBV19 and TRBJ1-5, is DGGITQSPKYLFRKEGQNVTLSCEQNLNHDAMYWYRQDPGQGLRLIYYSQIVNDFQKGDIAEGYSVSREKKESFPLTVTSAQKNPTAFYLCASSILAGQGANQPQHFGDGTRLSIL.

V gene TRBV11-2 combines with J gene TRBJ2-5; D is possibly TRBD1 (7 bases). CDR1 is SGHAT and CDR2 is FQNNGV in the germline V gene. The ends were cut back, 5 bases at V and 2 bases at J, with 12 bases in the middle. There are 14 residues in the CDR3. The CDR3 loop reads CASSTQGGQETQYF. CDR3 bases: TGTGCCAGCAGCACCCAGGGGGGTCAAGAGACCCAGTACTTC.

Here the CDR3 reads CASSRGQKNTEAFF. The CDR3, as DNA: TGCGCCAGCAGCCGCGGACAGAAGAACACTGAAGCTTTCTTT. This chain connects TRBV4-3 to TRBJ1-1; a weak D match, TRBD1 (6 bases). V lost 4 bases, J lost 1 base, and 10 bases lay in between. The CDR3 is 14 amino acids. CDR1 LGHNA and CDR2 YSLEER come from the germline V gene.